This TCR beta chain was identified in a study of blood T cell repertoires in COVID-19. Germline CDR1 reads SGHRS; CDR2 reads YFSETQ. V lost 2 bases, J lost 3 bases, and 5 bases stayed unmatched. The CDR3 is 16 residues long. Libraries were prepared by immunoSEQ multiplex PCR; TCRdb keeps only in-frame clonotypes and omits some of them. The table lists approximately 270,000 clones, around 88% of them singletons. The source is a man aged 25-45 years with acute or convalescent COVID-19. This rearrangement joins TRBV5-1 to TRBJ2-3, with 11 bases identical to TRBD2. The specimen was peripheral blood. CDR3 sequence: CASSFLAGGGTDTQYF. The DNA for the CDR3 is TGCGCCAGCAGCTTTCTAGCGGGGGGAGGGACAGATACGCAGTATTTT.